Listed below are T cell receptor beta chains from one sample, sequenced in a study of blood T cell repertoires in COVID-19. Some clones are missing from TCRdb's copy, which holds only in-frame ones; the method was immunoSEQ multiplex PCR. The sample holds 120,000 or so clones, around two thirds seen once. Material for sequencing was peripheral blood. Source of these receptors: a woman in her 70s with acute or convalescent COVID-19. CDR3s include the opening cysteine and the closing phenylalanine or tryptophan. D genes are given only for firm matches. Clone size is not always given. Where it is, it says once, few, many or a class for expanded clones.

j_call d_call clone_size v_call cdr3_aa cdr3_nt
TRBJ2-5 NA NA TRBV7-9 CASSLQAELTKETQYF TGTGCCAGCAGCTTACAGGCCGAATTGACAAAAGAGACCCAGTACTTC
TRBJ2-7 TRBD2 NA TRBV5-1 CASSLLLAGVGAYEQYF TGCGCCAGCAGCTTGCTACTAGCGGGAGTAGGGGCCTACGAGCAGTACTTC
TRBJ2-2 NA NA TRBV9 CASSAQVTGELFF TGTGCCAGCAGCGCTCAGGTGACCGGGGAGCTGTTTTTT
TRBJ2-5 TRBD2 NA TRBV5-5 CASSEGLAGSETQYF TGTGCCAGCAGCGAAGGACTAGCGGGATCCGAGACCCAGTACTTC
TRBJ1-1 TRBD1 NA TRBV6-6 CASSSRGTEAFF TGTGCCAGCAGTTCCAGGGGGACTGAAGCTTTCTTT
TRBJ1-1 NA few TRBV5-1 CASSLDRPNTEAFF TGCGCCAGCAGCTTGGACAGGCCGAACACTGAAGCTTTCTTT
TRBJ1-4 NA NA TRBV7-2 CASSSRGLGEKLFF TGTGCCAGCAGCTCCAGGGGTTTAGGTGAAAAACTGTTTTTT
TRBJ1-6 NA NA TRBV5-6 CASSFWAGLNNSPLHF TGTGCCAGCAGCTTTTGGGCAGGCCTTAATAATTCACCCCTCCACTTT
TRBJ1-6 TRBD1 NA TRBV4-2 CASSLGQGGNSPLHF TGTGCCAGCAGCCTCGGACAGGGTGGTAATTCACCCCTCCACTTT
TRBJ1-1 NA NA TRBV7-9 CASSLQENTEAFF TGTGCCAGCAGCTTACAGGAGAACACTGAAGCTTTCTTT
TRBJ1-2 NA few TRBV25-1 CASSEFGISYGYTF TGTGCCAGCAGTGAATTCGGGATCTCCTATGGCTACACCTTC
TRBJ2-1 NA NA TRBV7-2 CASSIARENNEQFF TGTGCCAGCAGTATCGCCAGGGAAAACAATGAGCAGTTCTTC
TRBJ1-5 TRBD1 once TRBV15 CATSRGTGVGQPQHF TGTGCCACCAGCAGGGGGACAGGGGTAGGTCAGCCCCAGCATTTT
TRBJ1-2 NA NA TRBV28 CAHRTATNYGYTF TGTGCCCACAGGACAGCTACTAACTATGGCTACACCTTC
TRBJ2-7 NA NA TRBV5-1 CASSSDQVQYF TGCGCCAGCAGCTCCGACCAGGTGCAGTACTTC
TRBJ1-2 NA few TRBV12-3/TRBV12-4 CASSLTGYGYTF TGTGCCAGCAGTCTTACAGGGTACGGCTACACCTTC
TRBJ2-2 NA NA TRBV11-2 CASSSTSGGGELFF TGTGCCAGCAGCTCGACGAGCGGAGGGGGGGAGCTGTTTTTT
TRBJ1-2 NA few TRBV6-5 CASSYGMAAGKGYTF TGTGCCAGCAGTTACGGCATGGCGGCAGGGAAAGGCTACACCTTC
TRBJ2-5 TRBD2 once TRBV11-2 CASSLGGLAGDRETQYF TGTGCCAGCAGCTTAGGGGGACTAGCGGGAGACCGGGAGACCCAGTACTTC
TRBJ2-1 TRBD2 NA TRBV4-1 CASSQGGLAGGPGEQFF TGCGCCAGCAGCCAAGGGGGACTAGCGGGAGGGCCGGGTGAGCAGTTCTTC
TRBJ2-7 TRBD1 NA TRBV11-2 CASSYTGTGRNEQYF TGTGCCAGCAGTTATACCGGGACAGGGAGAAACGAGCAGTACTTC
TRBJ2-3 NA NA TRBV5-1 CASRSFRTDTQYF TGCGCCAGCAGATCTTTCCGCACAGATACGCAGTATTTT
TRBJ2-1 TRBD2 NA TRBV2 CASSPNLLAGGYNEQFF TGTGCCAGCAGTCCTAACTTACTAGCGGGGGGTTACAATGAGCAGTTCTTC
TRBJ2-3 TRBD2 NA TRBV5-4 CASSATSGVADTQYF TGTGCCAGCAGCGCAACTAGCGGGGTAGCAGATACGCAGTATTTT
TRBJ1-2 NA NA TRBV5-4 CASRAWSTYGYTF TGTGCCAGCAGGGCTTGGTCCACCTATGGCTACACCTTC
TRBJ2-7 NA NA TRBV25-1 CASSEYGARGVSYEQYF TGTGCCAGCAGTGAATATGGGGCCCGCGGGGTGAGCTACGAGCAGTACTTC
TRBJ2-7 NA NA TRBV5-1 CASSLLSFSYEQYF TGCGCCAGCAGCTTGTTGTCCTTCTCCTACGAGCAGTACTTC
TRBJ2-1 NA NA TRBV6-5 CASYSLSNEQFF TGTGCCAGCTATAGTTTGTCTAATGAGCAGTTCTTC
TRBJ2-3 NA NA TRBV2 CASKPSATDTQYF TGTGCCAGCAAGCCTAGCGCGACAGATACGCAGTATTTT
TRBJ2-1 NA NA TRBV7-2 CASSFQAQTYNEQFF TGTGCCAGCAGCTTTCAGGCCCAGACCTACAATGAGCAGTTCTTC
TRBJ2-3 TRBD2 NA TRBV2 CASSAGTSGGLDTQYF TGTGCCAGCAGCGCCGGGACTAGCGGGGGGTTAGATACGCAGTATTTT
TRBJ2-3 TRBD2 NA TRBV9 CASSAPRTSGLDTQYF TGTGCCAGCAGCGCCCCTCGGACTAGCGGATTAGATACGCAGTATTTT
TRBJ1-4 NA NA TRBV11-2 CASSLGRTNEKLFF TGTGCCAGCAGCTTAGGGAGAACTAATGAAAAACTGTTTTTT
TRBJ1-2 NA NA TRBV2 CASSEGGHNDGYTF TGTGCCAGCAGTGAAGGAGGCCATAACGATGGCTACACCTTC
TRBJ2-3 NA NA TRBV29-1 CSAYPGTRNTDTQYF TGCAGCGCCTACCCAGGGACAAGGAACACAGATACGCAGTATTTT
TRBJ1-2 TRBD1 few TRBV6-2/TRBV6-3 CASSYLVKGAANYGYTF TGTGCCAGCAGTTACCTGGTCAAGGGGGCAGCTAACTATGGCTACACCTTC
TRBJ1-1 NA few TRBV5-6 CASSFGQTEAFF TGTGCCAGCAGCTTTGGTCAGACTGAAGCTTTCTTT
TRBJ1-6 TRBD1 once TRBV11-3 CASSPGQGNNSPLHF TGTGCCAGCAGCCCGGGACAGGGGAACAATTCACCCCTCCACTTT
TRBJ1-6 NA NA TRBV27 CASSARRVNSPLHF TGTGCCAGCAGTGCCCGCAGGGTTAATTCACCCCTCCACTTT
TRBJ1-1 TRBD1 few TRBV9 CASSSDRGTEAFF TGTGCCAGCAGCTCCGACAGGGGCACTGAAGCTTTCTTT
TRBJ1-1 TRBD1 few TRBV2 CASRTGRYTEAFF TGTGCCAGCAGGACAGGGAGATACACTGAAGCTTTCTTT
TRBJ2-1 NA few TRBV20-1 CSASGWGVSSSYNEQFF TGCAGTGCTAGTGGGTGGGGAGTTTCAAGCTCCTACAATGAGCAGTTCTTC
TRBJ1-1 NA many TRBV4-2 CASSRGGGTEAFF TGTGCCAGCAGCCGGGGGGGTGGGACTGAAGCTTTCTTT